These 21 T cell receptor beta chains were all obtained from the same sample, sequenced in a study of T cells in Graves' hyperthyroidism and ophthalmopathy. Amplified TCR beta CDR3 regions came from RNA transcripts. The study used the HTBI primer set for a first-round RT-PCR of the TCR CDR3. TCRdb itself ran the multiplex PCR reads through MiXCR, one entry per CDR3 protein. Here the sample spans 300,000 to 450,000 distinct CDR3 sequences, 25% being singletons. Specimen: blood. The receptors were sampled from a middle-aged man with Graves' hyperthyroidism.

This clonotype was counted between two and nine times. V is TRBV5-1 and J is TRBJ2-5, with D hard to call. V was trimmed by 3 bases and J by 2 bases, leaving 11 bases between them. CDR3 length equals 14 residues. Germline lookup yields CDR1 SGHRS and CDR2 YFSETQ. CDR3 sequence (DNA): TGCGCCAGCAGCTCGTCACAACTTCAAGAGACCCAGTACTTC. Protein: CASSSSQLQETQYF. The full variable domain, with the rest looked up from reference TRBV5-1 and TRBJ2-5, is KAGVTQTPRYLIKTRGQQVTLSCSPISGHRSVSWYQQTPGQGLQFLFEYFSETQRNKGNFPGRFSGRQFSNSRSEMNVSTLELGDSALYLCASSSSQLQETQYFGPGTRLLVL.

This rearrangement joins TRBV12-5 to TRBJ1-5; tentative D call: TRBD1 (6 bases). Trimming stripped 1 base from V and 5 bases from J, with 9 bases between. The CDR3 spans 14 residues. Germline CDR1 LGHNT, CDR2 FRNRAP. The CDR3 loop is CASGLDHRDQPQHF. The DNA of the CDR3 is TGTGCTAGTGGTTTGGACCACAGGGATCAGCCCCAGCATTTT.

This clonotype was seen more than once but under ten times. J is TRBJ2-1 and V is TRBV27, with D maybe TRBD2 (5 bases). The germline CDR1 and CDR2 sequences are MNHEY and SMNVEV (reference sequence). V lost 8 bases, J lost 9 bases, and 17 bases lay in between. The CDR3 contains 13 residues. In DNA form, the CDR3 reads TGTGCCAGCCTCCGAACGGCGGGCGGTGAGCAGTTCTTC. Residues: CASLRTAGGEQFF.

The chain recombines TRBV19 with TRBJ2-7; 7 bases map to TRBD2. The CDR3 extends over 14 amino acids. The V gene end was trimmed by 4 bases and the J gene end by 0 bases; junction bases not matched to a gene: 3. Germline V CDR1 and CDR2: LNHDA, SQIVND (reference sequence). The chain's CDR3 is CASSKRESSYEQYF. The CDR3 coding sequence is TGTGCCAGTAGTAAGCGGGAAAGCTCCTACGAGCAGTACTTC.

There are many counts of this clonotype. In DNA, the CDR3 is TGTGCCAGCAGAGCTGGGGGTGGTCGGGAGACCCAGTACTTC. Amino acids: CASRAGGGRETQYF. The J gene is TRBJ2-5, the V gene TRBV28, with D perhaps matching TRBD1 or TRBD2 (5 bases each). V gave up 6 bases and J gave up 5 bases, with 16 bases separating them. The CDR3 covers 14 residues. CDR1 and CDR2 (germline): MDHEN, SYDVKM.

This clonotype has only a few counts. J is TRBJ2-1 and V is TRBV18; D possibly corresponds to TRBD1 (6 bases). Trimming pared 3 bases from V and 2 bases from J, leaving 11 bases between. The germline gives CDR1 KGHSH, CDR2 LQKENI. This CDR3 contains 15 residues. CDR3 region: CASSPGQRTYNEQFF. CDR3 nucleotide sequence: TGTGCCAGCTCACCGGGACAAAGGACCTACAATGAGCAGTTCTTC.

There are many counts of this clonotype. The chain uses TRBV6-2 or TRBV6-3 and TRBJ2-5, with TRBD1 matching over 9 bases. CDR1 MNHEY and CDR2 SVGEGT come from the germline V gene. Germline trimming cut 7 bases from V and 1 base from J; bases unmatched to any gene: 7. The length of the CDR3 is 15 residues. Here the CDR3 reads CASNLQGAPQETQYF. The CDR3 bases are TGTGCCAGCAACCTACAGGGGGCACCCCAAGAGACCCAGTACTTC.

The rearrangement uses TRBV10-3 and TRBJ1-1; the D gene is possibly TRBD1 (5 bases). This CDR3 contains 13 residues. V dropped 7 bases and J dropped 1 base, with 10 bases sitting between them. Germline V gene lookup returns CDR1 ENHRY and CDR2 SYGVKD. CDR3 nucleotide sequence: TGTGCCATCACGGGGGAGGCGAACACTGAAGCTTTCTTT. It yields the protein CAITGEANTEAFF.

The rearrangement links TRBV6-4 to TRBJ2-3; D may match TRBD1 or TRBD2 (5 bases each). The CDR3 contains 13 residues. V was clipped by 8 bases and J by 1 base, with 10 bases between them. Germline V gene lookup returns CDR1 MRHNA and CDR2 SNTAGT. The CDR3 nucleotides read TGTGCCAGCGGGGGAGACGGCACAGATACGCAGTATTTT. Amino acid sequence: CASGGDGTDTQYF.

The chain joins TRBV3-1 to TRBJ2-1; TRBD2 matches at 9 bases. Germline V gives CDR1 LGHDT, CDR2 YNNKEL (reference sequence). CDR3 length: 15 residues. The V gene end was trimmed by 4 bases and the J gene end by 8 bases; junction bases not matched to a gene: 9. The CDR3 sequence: CASSPNSGSGHEQFF. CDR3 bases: TGTGCCAGCAGCCCCAATAGCGGGAGCGGACATGAGCAGTTCTTC.

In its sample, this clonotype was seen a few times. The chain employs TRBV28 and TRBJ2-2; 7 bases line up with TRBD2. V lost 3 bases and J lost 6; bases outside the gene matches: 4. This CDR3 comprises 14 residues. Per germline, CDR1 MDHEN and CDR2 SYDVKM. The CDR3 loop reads CASSFLGGAGELFF. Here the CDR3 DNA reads TGTGCCAGCAGTTTTTTGGGGGGGGCCGGGGAGCTGTTTTTT.

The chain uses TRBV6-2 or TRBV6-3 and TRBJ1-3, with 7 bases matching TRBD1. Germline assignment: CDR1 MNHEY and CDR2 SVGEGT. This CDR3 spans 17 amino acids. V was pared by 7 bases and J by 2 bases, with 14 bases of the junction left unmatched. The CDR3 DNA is TGTGCCAGCACTACTTCTGGAGGGGGCAGGGCTGGAAACACCATATATTTT. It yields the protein CASTTSGGGRAGNTIYF.

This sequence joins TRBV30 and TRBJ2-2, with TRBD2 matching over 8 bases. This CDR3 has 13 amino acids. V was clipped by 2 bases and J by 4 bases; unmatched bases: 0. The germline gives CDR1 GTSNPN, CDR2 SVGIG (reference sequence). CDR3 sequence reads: CAWSTSGTGELFF. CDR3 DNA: TGTGCCTGGAGTACTAGCGGCACCGGGGAGCTGTTTTTT.

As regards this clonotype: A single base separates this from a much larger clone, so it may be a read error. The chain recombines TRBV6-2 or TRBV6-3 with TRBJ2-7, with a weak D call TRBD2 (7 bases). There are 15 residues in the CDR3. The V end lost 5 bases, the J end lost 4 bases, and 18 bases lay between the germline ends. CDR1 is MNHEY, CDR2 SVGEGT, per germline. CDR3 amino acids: CASSLPGGGSYEQYF. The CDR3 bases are TGTGCCAGCAGTCTCCCGGGGGGCGGGAGTTACGAGCAGTACTTC.

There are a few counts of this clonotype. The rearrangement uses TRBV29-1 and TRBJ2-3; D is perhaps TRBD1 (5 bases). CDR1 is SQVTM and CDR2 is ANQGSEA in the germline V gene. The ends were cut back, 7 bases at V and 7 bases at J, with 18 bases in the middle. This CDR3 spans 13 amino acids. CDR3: CSGRARGGYTQYF. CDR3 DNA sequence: TGCAGCGGCAGAGCTAGGGGCGGTTATACGCAGTATTTT.

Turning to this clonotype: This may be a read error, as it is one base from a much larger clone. This CDR3 reads CASGLASGSSEQYF. Written as DNA, the CDR3 is TGCGCCAGCGGCTTGGCCAGTGGGAGCTCCGAGCAGTACTTC. This chain links TRBV5-1 with TRBJ2-7; a weak D match, TRBD2 (5 bases). Germline assignment: CDR1 SGHRS and CDR2 YFSETQ. This CDR3 has 14 residues.

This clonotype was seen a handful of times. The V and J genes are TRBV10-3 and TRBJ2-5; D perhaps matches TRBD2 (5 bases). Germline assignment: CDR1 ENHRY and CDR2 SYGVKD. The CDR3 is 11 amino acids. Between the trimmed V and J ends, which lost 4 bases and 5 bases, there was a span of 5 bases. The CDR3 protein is CAISGRETQYF. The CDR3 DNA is TGTGCCATCAGTGGGAGGGAGACCCAGTACTTC.

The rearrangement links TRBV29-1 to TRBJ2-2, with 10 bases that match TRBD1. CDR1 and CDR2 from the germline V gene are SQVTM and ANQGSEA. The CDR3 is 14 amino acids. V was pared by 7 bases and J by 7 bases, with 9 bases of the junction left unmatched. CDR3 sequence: CSGQEGTGVGELFF. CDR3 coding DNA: TGCAGCGGGCAAGAGGGGACAGGGGTCGGGGAGCTGTTTTTT.

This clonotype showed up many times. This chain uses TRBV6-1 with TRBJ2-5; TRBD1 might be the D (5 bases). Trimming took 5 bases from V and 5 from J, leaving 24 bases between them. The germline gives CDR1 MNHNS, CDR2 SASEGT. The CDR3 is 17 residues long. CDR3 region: CASSLGQWGTPWETQYF. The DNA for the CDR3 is TGTGCCAGCAGTCTCGGTCAATGGGGCACACCATGGGAGACCCAGTACTTC.

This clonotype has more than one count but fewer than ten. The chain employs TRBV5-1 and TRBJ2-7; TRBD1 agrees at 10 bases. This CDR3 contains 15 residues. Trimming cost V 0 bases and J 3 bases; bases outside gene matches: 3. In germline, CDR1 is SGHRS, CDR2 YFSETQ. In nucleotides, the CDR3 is TGCGCCAGCAGCTTGGATGGGGACAGGGGCTACGAGCAGTACTTC. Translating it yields CASSLDGDRGYEQYF.

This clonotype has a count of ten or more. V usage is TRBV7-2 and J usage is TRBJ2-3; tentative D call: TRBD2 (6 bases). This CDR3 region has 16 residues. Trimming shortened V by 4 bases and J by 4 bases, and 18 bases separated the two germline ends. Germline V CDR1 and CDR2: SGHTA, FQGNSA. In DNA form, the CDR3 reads TGTGCCAGCAGCTCCTCCGGGGCTAGCGAAGCAGATACGCAGTATTTT. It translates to CASSSSGASEADTQYF.